This T cell receptor (beta chain) was retrieved from a study of CD8+ T cells in alopecia areata. The overall study: Dosing spanned 6 to 18 months on tofacitinib, then 6 months off drug.

With respect to this clone: Its antigen is still unknown.

The authors extracted RNA and reverse transcribed it into cDNA as the sequencing template. TCRdb's copy holds only in-frame clones and misses some; the assay was immunoSEQ multiplex PCR. The sample has 100,000 to 150,000 clones, approximately 53% seen once; the top ten hold roughly 4.8%. Germline assignment: CDR1 SGDLS and CDR2 YYNGEE. With V trimmed by 2 bases and J by 2 bases, 3 bases remained unmatched. The CDR3 is 14 residues long. Study outcomes and limitations: The study found TCR sharing across patients less clear than in mice, possibly for HLA reasons. An increase in clonality over normal scalp was evident in lesional scalp, especially alopecia totalis/universalis.

Individuals with alopecia areata gave both lesional scalp punch biopsies and peripheral blood for collection. This TCR was recovered from a human donor with alopecia areata. Specimen: CD4+ T cells sorted from blood, collected at week 0. The V gene is TRBV9, the J gene TRBJ1-2; 7 nucleotides line up with TRBD1. DNA of the CDR3: TGTGCCAGCAGCGTTGGACAGGCAAACTATGGCTACACCTTC. Amino acid sequence: CASSVGQANYGYTF.